The sequence of this T cell receptor (beta chain) was determined in a study of a mutant IDH1 vaccine in newly diagnosed glioma. Study-wide background: Treated individuals were 62.5% male and around 38% female, averaging roughly 44 years of age. Patients had received radiotherapy, temozolomide, or both previously, most receiving both.

General study findings and limits: Vaccine-induced immune responses were detected in approximately 92% of patients.

In the case of this clone: As yet, its antigen is unknown.

Profiled with immunoSEQ multiplex PCR; TCRdb holds only in-frame clones, not every one. The sample lists 80,000 to 100,000 clones, around three quarters occurring once. Stated time point: baseline, week 1 (first vaccination visit). Treatment defined: pre-vaccination baseline after standard-of-care therapy. Astrocytomas that were new, WHO grade 3 or 4, IDH1-mutant and ATRX-lost were present in the donors. The CDR3 totals 13 residues. Germline V gives CDR1 ENHRY, CDR2 SYGVKD. The germline V and J ends were trimmed by 4 bases and 7 bases, with 13 bases remaining between them. The specimen comprised PBMCs, sampled from a glioma patient treated with radiotherapy, temozolomide or both. The chain couples TRBV10-3 to TRBJ1-1; no clear D gene. The clonotype was recovered from a man aged 35 to 55 with glioma. The CDR3 protein is CAISVETGVEAFF. In DNA form, the CDR3 reads TGTGCCATCAGTGTAGAGACGGGTGTTGAAGCTTTCTTT.